Each of the 7 T cell receptor beta chains below was sequenced from the same sample in a study of cytotoxic CD8 clonotypes in ibrutinib-treated CLL. TCRdb's copy holds only in-frame clones and misses some; the assay was immunoSEQ multiplex PCR. The table has approximately 140,000 clones, around 77% seen once; the top ten hold around 30%. Sequencing was performed on PBMCs, taken after 12 months of ibrutinib treatment. These receptors all come from a human donor with chronic lymphocytic leukemia.

The sample holds one count of this clone. The J gene is TRBJ2-7, the V gene TRBV19; 10 bases fit TRBD2. This CDR3 has 15 amino acids. V trimming: 0 bases; J trimming: 3 bases; junction bases outside the gene matches: 2. Germline values: CDR1 LNHDA, CDR2 SQIVND (reference sequence). The CDR3, as DNA: TGTGCCAGTAGTATAGATGCTAGCGGGAGCTACGAGCAGTACTTC. As protein: CASSIDASGSYEQYF.

This clone showed up just a few times. The chain has TRBV29-1 and TRBJ2-7; no firm D call. The CDR3 length is 13 residues. V was trimmed by 5 bases and J by 0 bases, leaving 11 bases between them. Germline lookup yields CDR1 SQVTM and CDR2 ANQGSEA. The CDR3 DNA follows: TGCAGCGTTTGGACGGTTAGCTCCTACGAGCAGTACTTC. Its translation: CSVWTVSSYEQYF.

The chain is built from TRBV11-2 and TRBJ2-7; perhaps TRBD1 as D (6 bases). Germline lookup yields CDR1 SGHAT and CDR2 FQNNGV. The V and J ends lost 2 bases and 0 bases respectively, with 17 bases between them. This CDR3 contains 17 residues. The CDR3 region has the DNA TGTGCCAGCAGCTTACTATTTACAGGGTCTGTCTCCTACGAGCAGTACTTC. It is translated as CASSLLFTGSVSYEQYF. Together with reference TRBV11-2 and TRBJ2-7, the CDR3 gives the full variable domain: EAGVAQSPRYKIIEKRQSVAFWCNPISGHATLYWYQQILGQGPKLLIQFQNNGVVDDSQLPKDRFSAERLKGVDSTLKIQPAKLEDSAVYLCASSLLFTGSVSYEQYFGPGTRLTVT.

The V gene is TRBV28, the J gene TRBJ2-5; possibly TRBD2 for D (7 bases). The CDR3 consists of 14 residues. CDR1 is MDHEN and CDR2 is SYDVKM in the germline V gene. Trimming took 8 bases from V and 1 from J, leaving 14 bases between them. CDR3 amino acids: CASETGGPQETQYF. The DNA for the CDR3 is TGTGCCAGCGAGACGGGGGGCCCCCAAGAGACCCAGTACTTC.

V is TRBV6-1 and J is TRBJ1-6; D is undetermined. The CDR3 has 14 amino acids. Trimming cost V 6 bases and J 7 bases, with 13 bases left between them. Looked up from germline, CDR1 is MNHNS and CDR2 is SASEGT. The CDR3 region is CASRGRLGNSPLHF. CDR3 nucleotide sequence: TGTGCCAGCAGAGGACGCCTGGGGAATTCACCCCTCCACTTT.

The genes are TRBV18 and TRBJ2-2, with 9 positions matching TRBD2. V was clipped by 3 bases and J by 5 bases; unmatched bases: 1. The CDR3 contains 14 residues. Germline CDR1 and CDR2: KGHSH and LQKENI. As DNA, the CDR3 is TGTGCCAGCTCACCGGGACTAGCTACCGGGGAGCTGTTTTTT. This codes for CASSPGLATGELFF.

V gene TRBV7-2 combines with J gene TRBJ2-4; a weak D match, TRBD2 (5 bases). The CDR3 consists of 14 residues. CDR1 and CDR2 (germline): SGHTA, FQGNSA. V was clipped by 5 bases and J by 4 bases, with 12 bases between them. In DNA, the CDR3 is TGTGCCAGCAGCCAACCCGAGCGGAAAAACATTCAGTACTTC. This gives the protein CASSQPERKNIQYF.